This TCR beta chain was found in a study of blood T cell repertoires in COVID-19 (TCRdb year 2020). For the wider study: Samples from collaborators originated in the United States, Italy and Spain and spanned both the acute and convalescent phases of COVID-19. Where available, HLA class I and class II types were taken from metadata supplied by the sample provider and were not determined by assay-based typing. The material from the prospective study consisted of cDNA or gDNA derived from T cells, B-cell-depleted T cells, or PBMCs. Subjects who had been exposed to COVID-19, were actively infected with it, or had recovered from it provided the deeply sampled blood TCRbeta repertoires that made up the dataset. Sample metadata almost always included a de-identified subject ID, COVID-19 status, age in years and sex. The samples were drawn from the first 160 participants of the ongoing ImmuneRACE study and from 1,254 subjects provided by 6 global collaborators. The repertoires were made available in a free public database intended to serve as a resource for research on the immune response to SARS-CoV-2. Overall study outcomes, separate from this receptor: The amount of clinical and demographic metadata varied by source and participant and was provided uncurated.

TCRbeta CDR3 regions were amplified from genomic DNA using the immunoSEQ Assay, a bias-controlled multiplex PCR. As for the authors' bioinformatics: Within the assay, amplification of reference gene primers was used to estimate how many nucleated cells each sample contained. To quantify the absolute abundance of each unique TCRbeta CDR3 rearrangement, sequence reads were collapsed and filtered. For each sample, productive Simpson clonality was calculated by taking the square root of Simpson's diversity index across productive rearrangements. TCRdb stores this immuneACCESS table with in-frame sequences only. Part of the clones is absent; in the studies checked, under half of the shortfall reflects unresolved V genes, and no reason is known for the rest. The DNA gave D and trimming, while V, J and clone size come from that table. In this sample the table shows 130,000 to 150,000 clones, 88% of which occur a single time. The ten largest make up 1.7% of the sample.

Whole blood was collected in K2EDTA tubes by collaborating institutions according to the institutions' own protocols. For TCRbeta analysis, collaborators shipped samples in one of three forms: frozen whole blood, isolated PBMCs, or DNA extracted from either of those sample types. From cysteine to phenylalanine, the CDR3 is 14 amino acids long. The CDR3 DNA has 42 bases and is translated from base 1. Trimming removed 3 bases from V and 3 bases from J; the gene matches leave 4 bases unexplained. From the germline V gene, CDR1 is SGHRS and CDR2 is YFSETQ. Comment on this clone: The target of this receptor is not known. No per-base quality is available; no much larger clone lies one base away.

The chain is encoded by TRBV5-1 joined to TRBJ1-1; TRBD1 aligns with 8 central bases. The sequenced sample was peripheral blood. This receptor was obtained from a woman aged 50 to 60 with acute or convalescent COVID-19. The CDR3 sequence is CASSSTGQDTEAFF. The DNA sequence is as follows: TGCGCCAGCAGCTCTACGGGACAGGACACTGAAGCTTTCTTT.